These 23 T cell receptor beta chains originate from one sample sequenced in a study of blood T cell repertoires in COVID-19. Generated by immunoSEQ multiplex PCR, the TCRdb table keeps only in-frame clones and is missing some. The sample carries about 260,000 clones, about 87% recorded once. Sequenced: peripheral blood. The receptors come from a woman aged 45 to 65 with acute or convalescent COVID-19.

This clone was counted a single time. The rearrangement uses TRBV7-2 and TRBJ2-1, with 7 bases aligning to TRBD2. Trimming at V came to 1 base and at J to 4 bases, leaving 7 bases not matched to a gene. CDR3 size: 16 residues. Germline-derived CDR1 and CDR2 are SGHTA and FQGNSA. For the CDR3, the DNA is TGTGCCAGCAGCTTAGTGGCTAGCGGATCTTACAATGAGCAGTTCTTC. Encoded protein: CASSLVASGSYNEQFF.

This clone was observed a single time. The genes are TRBV5-6 and TRBJ2-4, with 7 bases aligning to TRBD2. The CDR3 totals 14 residues. Per germline, CDR1 SGHDT and CDR2 YYEEEE. The V and J ends lost 4 bases and 15 bases, in that order; junction bases with no gene match: 16. The CDR3 sequence: CASSTLAGVGVWYF. Here the CDR3 DNA reads TGTGCCAGCAGCACTTTAGCGGGCGTCGGGGTCTGGTACTTC.

V and J are TRBV4-2 and TRBJ2-7, with 7 positions matching TRBD1. The V gene end was trimmed by 1 base and the J gene end by 3 bases; junction bases not matched to a gene: 6. In germline, CDR1 is LGHNA, CDR2 YNFKEQ. CDR3 size: 15 residues. For the CDR3, the DNA is TGTGCCAGCAGCCAAGGGGGACAGTCAAACTACGAGCAGTACTTC. This translates into CASSQGGQSNYEQYF.

The V and J genes are TRBV5-1 and TRBJ1-4; 8 nucleotides line up with TRBD1. This CDR3 is built from 16 residues. The V segment lost 1 base and the J segment 8 bases; nucleotides outside the gene matches: 10. The germline V gene has CDR1 SGHRS and CDR2 YFSETQ. CDR3 region: CASSLNAQGAKEKLFF. The CDR3 nucleotides read TGCGCCAGCAGCTTGAATGCCCAGGGGGCAAAGGAAAAACTGTTTTTT.

J is TRBJ1-1 and V is TRBV30; 8 nucleotides line up with TRBD1. Germline trimming cut 2 bases from V and 4 bases from J; bases unmatched to any gene: 3. CDR3 length equals 13 residues. Germline CDR1 and CDR2: GTSNPN and SVGIG (reference sequence). The chain's CDR3 is CAWSIQGGTEAFF. DNA for the CDR3: TGTGCCTGGAGTATACAGGGGGGCACTGAAGCTTTCTTT.

The chain couples TRBV20-1 to TRBJ1-1; the match to TRBD1 covers 8 bases. Germline lookup yields CDR1 DFQATT and CDR2 SNEGSKA (reference sequence). V lost 3 bases and J lost 1; bases outside the gene matches: 10. This CDR3 is 16 amino acids long. The CDR3 sequence is CSASRPRGRENTEAFF. CDR3 sequence (DNA): TGCAGTGCTAGTCGTCCCAGGGGGCGGGAGAACACTGAAGCTTTCTTT.

This rearrangement joins TRBV29-1 to TRBJ1-4; D unclear. The germline V gene encodes CDR1 SQVTM and CDR2 ANQGSEA. Trimming left V 5 bases short and J 7 bases short, with 14 bases between. CDR3 size: 13 residues. CDR3 amino acids: CSVYGEWGEKLFF. CDR3 bases: TGCAGCGTTTACGGGGAGTGGGGTGAAAAACTGTTTTTT.

The genes are TRBV3-1 (or the pseudogene TRBV3-2) and TRBJ1-2; 8 bases are a match to TRBD1. The CDR3 runs to 14 residues. The germline V gene encodes CDR1 LGHDT and CDR2 YNNKEL (reference sequence). The J segment lost 3 bases and the V segment lost 3 bases, leaving 3 bases of the junction unmatched. The CDR3 sequence: CASSQAGGYYGYTF. The DNA for the CDR3 is TGTGCCAGCAGCCAGGCAGGGGGCTACTATGGCTACACCTTC.

This chain links TRBV4-2 with TRBJ2-1; TRBD2 aligns across 7 bases. Germline CDR1 is LGHNA and CDR2 is YNFKEQ. The CDR3 contains 16 residues. V lost 5 bases, J lost 1 base, and 8 bases stayed unmatched. CDR3 protein: CASSLQSGTSYNEQFF. The CDR3 region has the DNA TGTGCCAGCAGCTTACAGAGCGGGACGTCCTACAATGAGCAGTTCTTC.

The chain recombines TRBV29-1 with TRBJ2-3; perhaps TRBD2 as D (6 bases). The V gene's germline CDR1 is SQVTM and CDR2 ANQGSEA. The CDR3 consists of 12 residues. V lost 2 bases and J lost 9, with 12 bases in between. The CDR3 nucleotides read TGCAGCGTTGAACCGGGGGACTCAACGCAGTATTTT. Residues: CSVEPGDSTQYF.

CDR3 amino acids: CASSAPRTSTSTDTQYF. DNA of the CDR3: TGTGCCAGCAGTGCCCCTCGGACAAGTACTAGCACAGATACGCAGTATTTT. This sequence joins TRBV2 and TRBJ2-3, with D tentatively TRBD1 (5 bases). The V end lost 4 bases, the J end lost 0 bases, and 17 bases lay between the germline ends. The germline CDR1 and CDR2 sequences are SNHLY and FYNNEI. The CDR3 runs 17 residues. The full variable domain, rest sourced from reference TRBV2 and TRBJ2-3, is EPEVTQTPSHQVTQMGQEVILRCVPISNHLYFYWYRQILGQKVEFLVSFYNNEISEKSEIFDDQFSVERPDGSNFTLKIRSTKLEDSAMYFCASSAPRTSTSTDTQYFGPGTRLTVL.

The rearrangement uses TRBV6-2 or TRBV6-3 and TRBJ1-2; TRBD1 agrees at 8 bases. With V trimmed by 5 bases and J by 4 bases, 6 bases remained unmatched. Looked up from germline, CDR1 is MNHEY and CDR2 is SVGEGT. This CDR3 has 14 amino acids. This CDR3 reads CASSPGGSFYGYTF. In DNA, the CDR3 is TGTGCCAGCAGTCCAGGGGGCTCCTTCTATGGCTACACCTTC.

Only a few counts were recorded for this clone. The genes are TRBV18 and TRBJ1-5; D remains ambiguous. The CDR3 contains 15 residues. The ends were cut back, 6 bases at V and 0 bases at J, with 12 bases in the middle. Germline V lookup: CDR1 KGHSH, CDR2 LQKENI. The CDR3, as DNA: TGTGCCAGCTCCCGGGAGGGAACTAGCAATCAGCCCCAGCATTTT. It encodes CASSREGTSNQPQHF.

The chain employs TRBV5-5 and TRBJ2-3; TRBD2 agrees at 7 bases. Germline V CDR1 and CDR2: SGHKS, YYEKEE (reference sequence). The CDR3 is made up of 15 amino acids. Trimming took 3 bases from V and 6 from J; bases not matched to a gene: 10. As DNA, the CDR3 is TGTGCCAGCAGCTCCCCGGGGGGAGCGGGGGATACGCAGTATTTT. Translation gives CASSSPGGAGDTQYF.

The V gene is TRBV3-1 (or the pseudogene TRBV3-2), the J gene TRBJ2-1; 13 bases match TRBD2. Germline V gives CDR1 LGHDT, CDR2 YNNKEL (reference sequence). V was clipped by 5 bases and J by 4 bases; unmatched bases: 8. This CDR3 comprises 17 residues. The CDR3 bases are TGTGCCAGCAGCTCCCGACTAGCGGGAGGATCGTACAATGAGCAGTTCTTC. This gives the protein CASSSRLAGGSYNEQFF.

In DNA, the CDR3 is TGTGCCAGTAGTACCGACAGGGACTTCCAGCCCCAGCATTTT. Residues: CASSTDRDFQPQHF. The chain recombines TRBV19 with TRBJ1-5, with 7 nucleotides matching TRBD1. Germline CDR1 LNHDA, CDR2 SQIVND (reference sequence). The V and J ends lost 4 bases and 7 bases, in that order; junction bases with no gene match: 7. This CDR3 spans 14 amino acids.

The chain is built from TRBV2 and TRBJ2-7; 9 bases line up with TRBD1. Looked up from germline, CDR1 is SNHLY and CDR2 is FYNNEI. The ends lost 7 bases at V and 3 bases at J; junction bases unmatched: 7. The CDR3 consists of 14 residues. The CDR3 nucleotides are TGTGCCAGCATCCAGGACAGGGGAAGCTACGAGCAGTACTTC. This encodes CASIQDRGSYEQYF.

The chain employs TRBV10-3 and TRBJ2-5, with a possible D match to TRBD1 (7 bases). In germline, CDR1 is ENHRY, CDR2 SYGVKD. The V and J ends lost 3 bases and 7 bases respectively, with 15 bases between them. The length of the CDR3 is 14 residues. CDR3 loop: CAISDIRQGGTQYF. The CDR3 coding sequence is TGTGCCATCAGTGATATACGACAGGGAGGGACCCAGTACTTC.

This clone was seen once. The chain joins TRBV7-2 to TRBJ2-1, with 7 nucleotides matching TRBD2. V was clipped by 4 bases and J by 4 bases; unmatched bases: 4. Germline V gene data show CDR1 as SGHTA and CDR2 as FQGNSA. CDR3 length: 14 amino acids. CDR3 nucleotides: TGTGCCAGCAGCTCTAGCGGTCCTTACAATGAGCAGTTCTTC. The encoded protein is CASSSSGPYNEQFF.

In the case of this clone: At one boundary the junction diverges from the germline segment, which might be a read error. The V gene is TRBV7-7, the J gene TRBJ2-5, with 8 bases fitting TRBD2. Germline loops: CDR1 SSHAT, CDR2 FNYEAQ (reference sequence). This CDR3 has 17 residues. The CDR3 bases are TGTGCTAGCAGCTTAATAGCGGGGAGGGCCCTCGGAGAGACCCAGTACTTC. It translates to CASSLIAGRALGETQYF.

This clone was observed a single time. This same CDR3 is encoded by further DNA sequences in the sample. The genes are TRBV20-1 and TRBJ1-1, with D possibly TRBD1 on 5 matching bases. Germline V gene sequence: CDR1 DFQATT, CDR2 SNEGSKA (reference sequence). The CDR3 totals 14 residues. V lost 3 bases and J 1 base, leaving 12 bases between the germline ends. CDR3: CSASKGAANTEAFF. CDR3 coding DNA: TGCAGTGCTAGTAAAGGGGCGGCGAACACTGAAGCTTTCTTT.

The chain uses TRBV19 and TRBJ1-6, with TRBD1 identical over 9 bases. V was clipped by 6 bases and J by 8 bases; unmatched bases: 2. CDR3 length: 13 residues. In germline, CDR1 is LNHDA, CDR2 SQIVND (reference sequence). In nucleotides, the CDR3 is TGTGCCAGTAGGGACAGGGGTGATTCACCCCTCCACTTT. Translating gives CASRDRGDSPLHF.

This clone was recorded a few times. The V call is TRBV7-2, the J call TRBJ1-6; D possibly corresponds to TRBD1 (6 bases). Trimming took 5 bases from V and 8 from J, leaving 10 bases between them. Germline loops: CDR1 SGHTA, CDR2 FQGNSA. The CDR3 covers 13 residues. CDR3 amino acids: CASSRHRDSPLHF. CDR3 nucleotides: TGTGCCAGCAGCCGACACAGGGATTCACCCCTCCACTTT. The full variable domain, with the rest looked up from reference TRBV7-2 and TRBJ1-6, is GAGVSQSPSNKVTEKGKDVELRCDPISGHTALYWYRQSLGQGLEFLIYFQGNSAPDKSGLPSDRFSAERTGGSVSTLTIQRTQQEDSAVYLCASSRHRDSPLHFGNGTRLTVT.